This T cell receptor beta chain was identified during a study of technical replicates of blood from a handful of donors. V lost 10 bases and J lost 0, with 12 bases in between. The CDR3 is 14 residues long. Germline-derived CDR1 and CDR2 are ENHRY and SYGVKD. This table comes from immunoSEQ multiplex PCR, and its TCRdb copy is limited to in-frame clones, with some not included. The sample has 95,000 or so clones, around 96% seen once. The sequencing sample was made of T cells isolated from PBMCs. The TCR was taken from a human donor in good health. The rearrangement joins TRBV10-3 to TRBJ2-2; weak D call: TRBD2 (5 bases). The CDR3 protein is CATEDAANTGELFF. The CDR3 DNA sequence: TGTGCCACGGAGGACGCCGCGAACACCGGGGAGCTGTTTTTT.